Listed below are T cell receptor beta chains from one sample, sequenced in a study of cytomegalovirus exposure and HLA in healthy donors. Libraries were prepared by immunoSEQ multiplex PCR; TCRdb keeps only in-frame clonotypes and omits some of them. The data contain under 150,000 clones, about 80% of them singletons. Material: PBMCs. The receptors derive from a woman in her 40s in good health and CMV-seropositive. Both conserved end residues are part of each CDR3. Fields, in order: J gene, V gene, clone size, D gene, CDR3 DNA, CDR3 protein. The D gene is left open where the match is weak. The size of a clone is reported for some rows only, either as once, few or many, or as a class for expanded clones.

j_call: TRBJ2-5; v_call: TRBV5-8; clone_size: few; d_call: TRBD1; cdr3_nt: TGTGCCAGCAGCCTGGACAGGGAAGAGACCCAGTACTTC; cdr3_aa: CASSLDREETQYF
j_call: TRBJ1-5; v_call: TRBV19; clone_size: NA; d_call: TRBD1; cdr3_nt: TGTGCCAGTGCGGGGACAGGGCGTTATAGCAATCAGCCCCAGCATTTT; cdr3_aa: CASAGTGRYSNQPQHF
j_call: TRBJ1-2; v_call: TRBV10-3; clone_size: few; d_call: TRBD1; cdr3_nt: TGTGCCATCTCCTCCCAGGGACAGTTCTATGGCTACACCTTC; cdr3_aa: CAISSQGQFYGYTF
j_call: TRBJ1-1; v_call: TRBV2; clone_size: NA; d_call: NA; cdr3_nt: TGTGCCAGCAGTGAGGGGGGGCGCCGGGCTTTCTTT; cdr3_aa: CASSEGGRRAFF
j_call: TRBJ2-3; v_call: TRBV7-8; clone_size: NA; d_call: TRBD2; cdr3_nt: TGTGCCAGCAGCTTTCCAACCGGGACTAGCGGAGATACGCAGTATTTT; cdr3_aa: CASSFPTGTSGDTQYF
j_call: TRBJ1-2; v_call: TRBV28; clone_size: few; d_call: TRBD1; cdr3_nt: TGTGCCAGCAGGCTAGGGACAGGCTACTATGGCTACACCTTC; cdr3_aa: CASRLGTGYYGYTF
j_call: TRBJ2-7; v_call: TRBV6-5; clone_size: NA; d_call: NA; cdr3_nt: TGTGCCAGCAGCCTTAGACAGGACTCCTACGAGCAGTACTTC; cdr3_aa: CASSLRQDSYEQYF
j_call: TRBJ1-5; v_call: TRBV4-1; clone_size: NA; d_call: NA; cdr3_nt: TGCGCCAGCAGCCAAGATTGGGGCGAAGTGCCCCAGCATTTT; cdr3_aa: CASSQDWGEVPQHF
j_call: TRBJ2-1; v_call: TRBV27; clone_size: NA; d_call: TRBD2; cdr3_nt: TGTGCCAGCAGTTCCTGGCTAGCGGGAGATCATGAGCAGTTCTTC; cdr3_aa: CASSSWLAGDHEQFF
j_call: TRBJ2-7; v_call: TRBV5-4; clone_size: NA; d_call: NA; cdr3_nt: TGTGCCAGCAGCTTAGGGGATAACGAGCAGTACTTC; cdr3_aa: CASSLGDNEQYF
j_call: TRBJ2-1; v_call: TRBV7-2; clone_size: NA; d_call: TRBD2; cdr3_nt: TGTGCCAGCAGCAAAGCGGGGCGGGACTACAATGAGCAGTTCTTC; cdr3_aa: CASSKAGRDYNEQFF
j_call: TRBJ2-1; v_call: TRBV4-1; clone_size: NA; d_call: NA; cdr3_nt: TGCGCCAGCAGCCAAGACCGGGCGGGCTCCTACAATGAGCAGTTCTTC; cdr3_aa: CASSQDRAGSYNEQFF
j_call: TRBJ2-7; v_call: TRBV6-1; clone_size: few; d_call: TRBD1; cdr3_nt: TGTGCCAGCAGGGGGGGACAGGAGCGTAACGAGCAGTACTTC; cdr3_aa: CASRGGQERNEQYF
j_call: TRBJ2-1; v_call: TRBV10-1; clone_size: NA; d_call: NA; cdr3_nt: TGCGCCAGCAGTGAGTCAGGGGGACGAGTGGAAGATGAGCAGTTCTTC; cdr3_aa: CASSESGGRVEDEQFF
j_call: TRBJ1-2; v_call: TRBV7-9; clone_size: NA; d_call: TRBD1; cdr3_nt: TGTGCCAGCAGCTCCCCGGGACAGGGAAACTATGGCTACACCTTC; cdr3_aa: CASSSPGQGNYGYTF
j_call: TRBJ2-1; v_call: TRBV15; clone_size: NA; d_call: TRBD2; cdr3_nt: TGTGCCACCAGCAGAGCCTCCGGGACTAGCGTCTACAATGAGCAGTTCTTC; cdr3_aa: CATSRASGTSVYNEQFF